This T cell receptor beta chain is from a study of graft-versus-host responses after intestinal transplantation. Background on the study: Each transplant was multivisceral, liver-intestinal, or isolated intestinal. Recipients were all induced with anti-thymocyte globulin, then given tacrolimus and steroids for around three years.

Study-wide results and caveats: An association linked early post-transplant HvG declines with peak circulating GvH clone levels. Some GvH clones were seen earlier in gut or blood, suggesting intestinal origin.

Details on this clone: The antigen remains unidentified.

Assay: immunoSEQ multiplex PCR; the TCRdb copy retains only in-frame clones and omits some. This table holds roughly 110,000 clones, 93% found once. The TCR originated in a human donor who was the organ donor for an intestinal transplant. Sample: unstimulated CD8+ T cells sorted from spleen or lymph node cells, taken before transplant.

For the CDR3, the DNA is TGTGCCAGCAGCAGGACTTATAGCTCTGGAAACACCATATATTTT. This encodes CASSRTYSSGNTIYF. The genes are TRBV28 and TRBJ1-3; no reliable D call. Deletions cut 6 bases from V and 0 bases from J, with 12 bases between. The CDR3 has 15 amino acids. Germline assignment: CDR1 MDHEN and CDR2 SYDVKM. Full variable domain (rest looked up from reference TRBV28 and TRBJ1-3): DVKVTQSSRYLVKRTGEKVFLECVQDMDHENMFWYRQDPGLGLRLIYFSYDVKMKEKGDIPEGYSVSREKKERFSLILESASTNQTSMYLCASSRTYSSGNTIYFGEGSWLTVV.